Each of the 14 T cell receptor beta chains below was sequenced from the same sample in a study of blood T cell repertoires in COVID-19. The method was immunoSEQ multiplex PCR; TCRdb's version includes in-frame clones alone and lacks a portion of them. This table holds about 300,000 clones, roughly 91% found once. Sample: peripheral blood. Receptor source: a woman in her 30s with COVID-19, enrolled during active disease.

V and J are TRBV30 and TRBJ1-1; D uncertain. The germline gives CDR1 GTSNPN, CDR2 SVGIG (reference sequence). The CDR3 totals 13 residues. The V end was cut by 3 bases, the J end by 2 bases, with 10 bases between. The CDR3 region has the DNA TGTGCCTGGAGAGTCACGGGAAACACTGAAGCTTTCTTT. Translation: CAWRVTGNTEAFF.

This clone came up once. This chain links TRBV19 with TRBJ1-5; 7 nucleotides align to TRBD1. Trimming removed 4 bases from V and 6 bases from J; junction bases left unmatched: 9. There are 15 residues in the CDR3. CDR1 and CDR2 from the germline V gene are LNHDA and SQIVND (reference sequence). CDR3 DNA sequence: TGTGCCAGTAGTACCCTCGACAGGGTTGGTCAGCCCCAGCATTTT. This codes for CASSTLDRVGQPQHF.

The CDR3 coding sequence is TGTGCCATCAGTGACCACAGAAATCAGCCCCAGCATTTT. It encodes CAISDHRNQPQHF. The chain employs TRBV10-3 and TRBJ1-5; D gene ambiguous. The V and J ends lost 3 bases and 4 bases respectively, with 7 bases between them. Germline V lookup: CDR1 ENHRY, CDR2 SYGVKD. CDR3 length: 13 amino acids.

This chain uses TRBV23-1 with TRBJ1-4; TRBD1 might be the D (5 bases). TRBV23-1 is designated an ORF whose function remains uncertain. The CDR3 has 17 residues. V lost 7 bases to trimming and J lost 4 bases, with 22 bases between them. In DNA, the CDR3 is TGCGCCAGCATCCCCGGACACCGAGAATACGTTAATGAAAAACTGTTTTTT. Translation gives CASIPGHREYVNEKLFF.

The rearrangement uses TRBV10-3 and TRBJ2-5; D is possibly TRBD2 (6 bases). This CDR3 contains 13 residues. Germline V CDR1 and CDR2: ENHRY, SYGVKD. Deletions cut 3 bases from V and 3 bases from J, with 8 bases between. DNA of the CDR3: TGTGCCATCAGTGAACCGGGAGAAGAGACCCAGTACTTC. This encodes CAISEPGEETQYF.

V gene TRBV9 combines with J gene TRBJ1-6; no reliable D call. CDR1 and CDR2 from the germline V gene are SGDLS and YYNGEE. The CDR3 covers 12 residues. V lost 4 bases to trimming and J lost 7 bases, with 6 bases between them. DNA of the CDR3: TGTGCCAGCAGCCGGGGAAATTCACCCCTCCACTTT. Translated, it gives CASSRGNSPLHF.

This sequence joins TRBV2 and TRBJ2-3; 8 nucleotides agree with TRBD1. Germline CDR1 is SNHLY and CDR2 is FYNNEI. The CDR3 is made up of 14 amino acids. The V segment lost 3 bases and the J segment 1 base; nucleotides outside the gene matches: 0. CDR3 residues: CASSEGQGTDTQYF. DNA for the CDR3: TGTGCCAGCAGTGAGGGACAGGGCACAGATACGCAGTATTTT.

In this sample, this clone turned up a few times. Other DNA sequences in this sample translate to the same CDR3. The V gene is TRBV5-1, the J gene TRBJ2-7; 11 bases map to TRBD1. The junction had 1 base not matched to a gene; V was cut back by 4 bases and J by 4 bases. CDR1 SGHRS and CDR2 YFSETQ come from the germline V gene. This CDR3 region has 13 residues. CDR3 bases: TGCGCCAGCAGCGGGGACAGGGGGTACGAGCAGTACTTC. Its translation is CASSGDRGYEQYF.

This chain connects TRBV9 to TRBJ1-2, with 7 nucleotides matching TRBD1. The germline V gene has CDR1 SGDLS and CDR2 YYNGEE. The CDR3 runs to 14 residues. After removal of 0 bases from V and 8 bases from J, the junction contained 7 bases not matched to a gene. The CDR3 DNA is TGTGCCAGCAGCGTAGTGGAGACAGGGTCCGGCTACACCTTC. It translates to CASSVVETGSGYTF.

This clone appeared once. This chain links TRBV2 with TRBJ2-5; 10 nucleotides align to TRBD2. CDR1 is SNHLY and CDR2 is FYNNEI in the germline V gene. The CDR3 length is 15 residues. J gave up 4 bases and V 8 bases, and 10 bases lay outside the gene matches. CDR3 in amino acids: CASRLESGGGETQYF. The CDR3 nucleotides are TGTGCCAGCCGGCTGGAAAGCGGGGGGGGAGAGACCCAGTACTTC.

This chain links TRBV3-1 (or the pseudogene TRBV3-2) with TRBJ2-3; TRBD2 aligns across 8 bases. Germline V gene data show CDR1 as LGHDT and CDR2 as YNNKEL (reference sequence). The CDR3 is 15 amino acids. Trimming removed 2 bases from V and 3 bases from J; junction bases left unmatched: 4. CDR3 region: CASSQSGGRTDTQYF. CDR3 DNA sequence: TGTGCCAGCAGCCAATCGGGGGGGAGAACAGATACGCAGTATTTT.

V usage is TRBV3-1 (or the pseudogene TRBV3-2) and J usage is TRBJ1-1; weak D call: TRBD1 (6 bases). CDR1 and CDR2 from the germline V gene are LGHDT and YNNKEL (reference sequence). CDR3 length equals 14 residues. Trimming took off 4 bases at V and 5 bases at J, with 14 bases between the two ends. CDR3 amino acids: CASSPAGGPTEAFF. The CDR3 region has the DNA TGTGCCAGCAGCCCCGCCGGGGGGCCAACTGAAGCTTTCTTT.

This clone has only a few counts. This chain uses TRBV9 with TRBJ1-2; a weak D match, TRBD1 (6 bases). CDR3 length equals 16 residues. V lost 4 bases, J lost 6 bases, and 22 bases lay in between. CDR1 and CDR2 from the germline V gene are SGDLS and YYNGEE. The CDR3 loop is CASSLGQPIGGNGYTF. The CDR3 DNA is TGTGCCAGCAGCTTAGGACAGCCCATAGGCGGGAATGGCTACACCTTC.

The V gene is TRBV28, the J gene TRBJ1-1, with TRBD1 as a possible D gene (5 bases). Germline CDR1 MDHEN, CDR2 SYDVKM. The CDR3 loop spans 13 amino acids. With 3 bases removed from V and 5 bases from J, the gap between germline ends came to 10 bases. CDR3 bases: TGTGCCAGCAGTTTTTTCGGGGGTACTGAAGCTTTCTTT. Amino acids: CASSFFGGTEAFF.